These 11 T cell receptor beta chains share one sample of origin, sequenced in a study of T cell repertoires in cytomegalovirus infection (dated by TCRdb to about 2019). The sample was run on an Illumina HiSeq 1500. TCRdb redid the processing of the public reads, applying fastp at Q25 and MiXCR, and retained in-frame beta chains. One record per CDR3 amino acid sequence lists the most common genes and DNA. Recorded for this sample are almost 300,000 distinct CDR3 sequences; approximately 8.9% of them occurred a single time. The ten largest clones take up around 2.4% of the sample. The sequenced material came from PBMCs. These receptors were collected from a human donor in good health (CMV status not recorded). Some clones in this sample may be carry-over from other donors' samples.

The sample holds many counts of this clonotype. The genes are TRBV6-4 and TRBJ2-1; 12 nucleotides line up with TRBD1. The CDR3 is 15 residues long. Germline CDR1 reads MRHNA; CDR2 reads SNTAGT. V lost 2 bases and J lost 7; bases outside the gene matches: 3. CDR3 sequence (DNA): TGTGCCAGCAGTGACGGGACAGGGGGCTCGAATGAGCAGTTCTTC. Protein sequence: CASSDGTGGSNEQFF.

This clonotype was counted many times. The rearrangement joins TRBV3-1 to TRBJ2-7; a weak D match, TRBD1 (5 bases). The ends were cut back, 4 bases at V and 3 bases at J, with 16 bases in the middle. The germline V gene encodes CDR1 LGHDT and CDR2 YNNKEL (reference sequence). This CDR3 region has 15 residues. The CDR3 is CASSPGIFRDYEQYF. CDR3 coding DNA: TGTGCCAGCAGCCCAGGCATTTTCAGGGACTACGAGCAGTACTTC.

This clonotype occurred many times. This chain connects TRBV20-1 to TRBJ2-1; D not certain. Germline V CDR1 and CDR2: DFQATT, SNEGSKA (reference sequence). Trimming took 6 bases from V and 0 from J, leaving 12 bases between them. The CDR3 runs 14 residues. CDR3 protein: CSAKRVGSYNEQFF. The CDR3 DNA reads as TGCAGTGCGAAACGAGTGGGCTCCTACAATGAGCAGTTCTTC.

This clonotype came up many times. This chain joins TRBV7-8 and TRBJ2-3, with D perhaps matching TRBD2 (6 bases). Trimming removed 3 bases from V and 6 bases from J, with 13 bases in between. The germline V gene encodes CDR1 SGHVS and CDR2 FQNEAQ. The CDR3 runs 14 residues. CDR3 sequence reads: CASSLFGAGDTQYF. DNA of the CDR3: TGTGCCAGCAGCTTGTTCGGGGCGGGGGATACGCAGTATTTT.

This clonotype was detected a few times. The chain couples TRBV7-9 to TRBJ1-2, with no clear D. V was cut by 5 bases and J by 6 bases, with 7 bases left in between. Germline-derived CDR1 and CDR2 are SEHNR and FQNEAQ (reference sequence). There are 11 residues in the CDR3. The CDR3 here is CASSTVNGYTF. CDR3 nucleotide sequence: TGTGCCAGCAGCACTGTGAATGGCTACACCTTC.

This clonotype was seen only a few times. This chain uses TRBV29-1 with TRBJ2-1; TRBD2 matches at 14 bases. This CDR3 has 17 residues. CDR1 and CDR2 from the germline V gene are SQVTM and ANQGSEA. The V segment lost 6 bases and the J segment 4 bases; nucleotides outside the gene matches: 11. DNA of the CDR3: TGCAGCGTACCAAAAGGACTAGCGGGGGGTACGTACAATGAGCAGTTCTTC. It translates to CSVPKGLAGGTYNEQFF.

This clonotype was seen at least ten times. This rearrangement joins TRBV7-9 to TRBJ2-3; D is perhaps TRBD2 (6 bases). Trimming stripped 0 bases from V and 1 base from J, with 14 bases between. The length of the CDR3 is 17 residues. Germline lookup yields CDR1 SEHNR and CDR2 FQNEAQ (reference sequence). CDR3 protein: CASSLASGRDGTDTQYF. As DNA, the CDR3 is TGTGCCAGCAGCTTAGCATCAGGGCGGGATGGCACAGATACGCAGTATTTT.

The sample holds many counts of this clonotype. The CDR3 bases are TGTGCCAGCAGCCCCCGCCCGACGGGACAGTCCACAGATACGCAGTATTTT. Its protein is CASSPRPTGQSTDTQYF. V and J are TRBV5-5 and TRBJ2-3; 7 bases are shared with TRBD1. This CDR3 spans 17 amino acids. Looked up from germline, CDR1 is SGHKS and CDR2 is YYEKEE (reference sequence). V shed 4 bases and J 2 bases; nucleotides not matched to a gene: 13. Filled out from reference TRBV5-5 and TRBJ2-3, the complete variable domain reads DAGVTQSPTHLIKTRGQQVTLRCSPISGHKSVSWYQQVLGQGPQFIFQYYEKEERGRGNFPDRFSARQFPNYSSELNVNALLLGDSALYLCASSPRPTGQSTDTQYFGPGTRLTVL.

The V call is TRBV20-1, the J call TRBJ1-1, with a tentative D call TRBD1 (5 bases). This CDR3 has 14 amino acids. In germline, CDR1 is DFQATT, CDR2 SNEGSKA (reference sequence). Trimming took 1 base from V and 4 from J, leaving 13 bases between them. CDR3 in DNA: TGCAGTGCTAGAGGACCGGGGGGGAGCACTGAAGCTTTCTTT. Translation: CSARGPGGSTEAFF.

This clonotype was seen ten or more times. This chain links TRBV5-5 with TRBJ2-4; D may be TRBD2 (6 bases). This CDR3 contains 15 residues. Germline values: CDR1 SGHKS, CDR2 YYEKEE (reference sequence). V dropped 0 bases and J dropped 6 bases, with 13 bases sitting between them. The CDR3 here is CASSLAGGWVNIQYF. CDR3 bases: TGTGCCAGCAGCTTGGCCGGAGGGTGGGTAAACATTCAGTACTTC.

This clonotype showed up many times. The gene calls are TRBV7-9 and TRBJ2-1; weak D call: TRBD2 (6 bases). CDR1 and CDR2 from the germline V gene are SEHNR and FQNEAQ (reference sequence). Deletions cut 5 bases from V and 8 bases from J, with 22 bases between. The CDR3 is 16 residues long. The CDR3 is CASSTRRRDPTHEQFF. CDR3 nucleotide sequence: TGTGCCAGCAGCACCAGACGGAGGGACCCTACCCATGAGCAGTTCTTC.